Given below is one T cell receptor (beta chain) in context. Original processing notes: Reference gene primer amplification gave nucleated cell count estimates. Produced via immunoSEQ multiplex PCR; TCRdb's table is partial and in-frame only. D and trimming come from the DNA, and the V and J calls and clone size come from that table. The sample has tens of thousands of clones; roughly 90% are singletons. The CDR3 is 15 amino acids. Trimming pared 1 base from V and 3 bases from J, leaving 11 bases between. In germline, CDR1 is SGHDT, CDR2 YYEEEE. The record originates from a study of blood T cell repertoires in COVID-19. Study information: The United States, Italy and Spain supplied acute and convalescent COVID-19 samples. Sample material is recorded as cDNA or gDNA derived from T cells, B-cell-depleted T cells, or PBMCs.

V and J are TRBV5-6 and TRBJ1-5; no clear D. The sequencing input was peripheral blood. This TCR was sampled from a man aged 45-65 years with acute or convalescent COVID-19. The CDR3 sequence: CASSLWQASNQPQHF. As DNA, the CDR3 is TGTGCCAGCAGCTTGTGGCAGGCTTCCAATCAGCCCCAGCATTTT.